This T cell receptor (beta chain) was profiled in a study of cytomegalovirus exposure and HLA in healthy donors. Whole-study results and caveats: Testing in vitro showed three CMV-associated chains specific for CMV antigens. The tendency of first-cohort TCR clusters to co-occur in the roughly 110 validation repertoires emerged from a later analysis.

V was trimmed by 4 bases and J by 4 bases, leaving 13 bases between them. Germline V gene data show CDR1 as SEHNR and CDR2 as FQNEAQ (reference sequence). This CDR3 is 15 amino acids long. Profiled with immunoSEQ multiplex PCR; TCRdb holds only in-frame clones, not every one. The data contain 90,000 to 130,000 clones, 70% to 90% of them singletons. Comment on this clone: Its antigen remains unknown.

This receptor was taken from a woman aged 25 to 39 in good health and CMV-seropositive. The sample was PBMCs. The V gene is TRBV7-9, the J gene TRBJ1-4; D is undetermined. The CDR3 region has the DNA TGTGCCAGCAGCTCCCGGGGTGGGGATAATGAAAAACTGTTTTTT. Translation: CASSSRGGDNEKLFF.